This T cell receptor beta chain emerged from a study of T-cell reconstitution after alpha-beta-depleted transplantation in children. Library preparation (for TCRbeta) was performed with unique molecular identifiers. MiXCR, run by TCRdb on the PCR reads, gives a single entry per CDR3 protein. The table shows some 290,000 distinct CDR3 sequences, with 9.9% occurring only once. The table lists this clonotype with a few counts. In germline, CDR1 is SGHRS, CDR2 YFSETQ. This CDR3 spans 14 amino acids. Unmatched junction bases numbered 5, after V lost 5 bases and J lost 5 bases. The receptor's source is a human donor who donated a stem cell graft to a child with SCID. The rearrangement joins TRBV5-1 to TRBJ2-3; 10 nucleotides agree with TRBD1. Sequences were derived from PBMCs from the stem cell graft donor, sampled from the stem cell graft. For the CDR3, the DNA is TGCGCCAGCAGTCGACAGGGGGCCGGAGATACGCAGTATTTT. As protein: CASSRQGAGDTQYF.